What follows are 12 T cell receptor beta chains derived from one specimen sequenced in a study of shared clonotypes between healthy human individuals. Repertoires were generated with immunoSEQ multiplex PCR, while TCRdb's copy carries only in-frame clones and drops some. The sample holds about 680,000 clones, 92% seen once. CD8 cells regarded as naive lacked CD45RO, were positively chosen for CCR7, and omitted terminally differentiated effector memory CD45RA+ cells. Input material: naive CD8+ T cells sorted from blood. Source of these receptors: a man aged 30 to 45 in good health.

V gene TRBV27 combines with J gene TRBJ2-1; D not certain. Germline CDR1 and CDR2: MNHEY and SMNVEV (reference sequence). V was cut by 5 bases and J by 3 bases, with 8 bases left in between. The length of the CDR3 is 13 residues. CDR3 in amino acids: CASSTTLYNEQFF. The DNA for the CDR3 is TGTGCCAGCAGTACTACACTCTACAATGAGCAGTTCTTC.

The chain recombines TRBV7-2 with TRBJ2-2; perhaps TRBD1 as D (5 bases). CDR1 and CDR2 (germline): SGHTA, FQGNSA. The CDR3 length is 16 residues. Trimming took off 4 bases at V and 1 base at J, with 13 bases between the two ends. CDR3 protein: CASSSSADKNTGELFF. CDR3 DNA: TGTGCCAGCAGCTCATCCGCGGACAAGAACACCGGGGAGCTGTTTTTT.

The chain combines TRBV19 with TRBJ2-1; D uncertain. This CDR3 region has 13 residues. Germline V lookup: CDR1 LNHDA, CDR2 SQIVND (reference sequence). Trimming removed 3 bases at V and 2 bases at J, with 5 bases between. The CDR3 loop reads CASSMDAYNEQFF. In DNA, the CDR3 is TGTGCCAGTAGTATGGACGCCTACAATGAGCAGTTCTTC.

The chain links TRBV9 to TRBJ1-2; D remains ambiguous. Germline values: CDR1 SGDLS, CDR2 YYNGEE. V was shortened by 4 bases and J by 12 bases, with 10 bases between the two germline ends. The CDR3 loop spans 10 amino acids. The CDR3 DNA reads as TGTGCCAGCAGCCCGTCAATCCACACCTTC. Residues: CASSPSIHTF.

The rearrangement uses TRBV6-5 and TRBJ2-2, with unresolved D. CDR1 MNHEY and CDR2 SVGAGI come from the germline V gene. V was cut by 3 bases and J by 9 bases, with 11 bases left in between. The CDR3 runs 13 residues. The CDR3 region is CASSYGGSRELFF. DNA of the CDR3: TGTGCCAGCAGTTATGGTGGGTCCAGGGAGCTGTTTTTT.

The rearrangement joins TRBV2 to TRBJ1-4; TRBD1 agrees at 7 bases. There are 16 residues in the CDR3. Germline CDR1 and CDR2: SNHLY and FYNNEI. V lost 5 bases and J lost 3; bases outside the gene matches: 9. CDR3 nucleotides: TGTGCCAGCAGTCGGAAAACAGGGGCCTCTAATGAAAAACTGTTTTTT. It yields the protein CASSRKTGASNEKLFF.

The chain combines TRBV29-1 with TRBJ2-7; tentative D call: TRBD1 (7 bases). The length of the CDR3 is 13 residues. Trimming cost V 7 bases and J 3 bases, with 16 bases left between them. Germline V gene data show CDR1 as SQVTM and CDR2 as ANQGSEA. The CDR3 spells CSARGEINYEQYF. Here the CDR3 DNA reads TGCAGCGCCAGGGGGGAGATAAACTACGAGCAGTACTTC.

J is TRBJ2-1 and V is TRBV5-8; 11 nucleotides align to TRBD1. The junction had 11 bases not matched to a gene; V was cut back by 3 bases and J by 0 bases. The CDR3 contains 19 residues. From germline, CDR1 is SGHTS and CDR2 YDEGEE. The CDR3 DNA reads TGTGCCAGCAGCTCATTCGGGACAGGGGGACCCAGCTCCTACAATGAGCAGTTCTTC. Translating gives CASSSFGTGGPSSYNEQFF.

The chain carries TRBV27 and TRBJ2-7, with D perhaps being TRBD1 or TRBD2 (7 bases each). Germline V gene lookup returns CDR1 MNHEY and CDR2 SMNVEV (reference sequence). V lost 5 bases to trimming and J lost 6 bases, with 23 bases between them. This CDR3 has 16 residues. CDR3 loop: CASSPTQGGGPFEQYF. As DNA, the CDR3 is TGTGCCAGCAGTCCGACCCAGGGGGGAGGGCCTTTCGAGCAGTACTTC.

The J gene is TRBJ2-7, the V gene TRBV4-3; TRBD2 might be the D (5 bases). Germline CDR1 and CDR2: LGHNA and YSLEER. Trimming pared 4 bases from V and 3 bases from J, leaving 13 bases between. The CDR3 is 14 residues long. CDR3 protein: CASSPRLAFYEQYF. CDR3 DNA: TGCGCCAGCAGCCCGAGGCTAGCTTTCTACGAGCAGTACTTC.

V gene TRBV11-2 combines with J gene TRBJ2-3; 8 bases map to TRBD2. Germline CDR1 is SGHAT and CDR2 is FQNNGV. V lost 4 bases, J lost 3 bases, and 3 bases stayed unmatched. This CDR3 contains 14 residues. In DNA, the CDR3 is TGTGCCAGCAGCTCAGGGACTAGAACAGATACGCAGTATTTT. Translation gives CASSSGTRTDTQYF.

CDR3 residues: CASSSGHPGGNTEAFF. For the CDR3, the DNA is TGTGCCAGCAGTTCGGGACACCCGGGGGGGAACACTGAAGCTTTCTTT. The chain joins TRBV27 to TRBJ1-1; weak D call: TRBD1 (6 bases). The CDR3 has 16 amino acids. The V end was cut by 4 bases, the J end by 1 base, with 16 bases between. Germline values: CDR1 MNHEY, CDR2 SMNVEV (reference sequence).